The 15 T cell receptor beta chains below all came from one sample that was sequenced in a study of blood T cell repertoires in COVID-19. Profiling relied on immunoSEQ multiplex PCR, and the TCRdb table lists in-frame clones only, not all of them. Seen here are about 140,000 clones, roughly 84% observed once, and the top ten hold 8.9%. The sequenced material came from peripheral blood. These receptors all come from a man aged 25-45 years with COVID-19, enrolled during active disease.

The chain has TRBV3-1 (or the pseudogene TRBV3-2) and TRBJ2-1; D unclear. The germline V gene encodes CDR1 LGHDT and CDR2 YNNKEL (reference sequence). The CDR3 contains 13 residues. With 1 base removed from V and 5 bases from J, the gap between germline ends came to 6 bases. CDR3 nucleotides: TGTGCCAGCAGCCAAGGGCAGAACAATGAGCAGTTCTTC. This translates into CASSQGQNNEQFF.

The gene calls are TRBV2 and TRBJ2-1; 10 nucleotides match TRBD1. Germline V gene lookup returns CDR1 SNHLY and CDR2 FYNNEI. The CDR3 is made up of 14 amino acids. J was trimmed by 8 bases and V by 8 bases; bases with no gene match: 9. The CDR3 nucleotides are TGTGCCAGCGCCCGGGACAGGGGCCGGGATGAGCAGTTCTTC. It translates to CASARDRGRDEQFF.

This chain connects TRBV19 to TRBJ1-5; 10 bases match TRBD1. CDR1 and CDR2 from the germline V gene are LNHDA and SQIVND (reference sequence). This CDR3 spans 16 amino acids. With V trimmed by 6 bases and J by 2 bases, 7 bases remained unmatched. The CDR3 sequence: CASRQTGTGGNQPQHF. CDR3 bases: TGTGCCAGTAGACAAACCGGGACAGGGGGCAATCAGCCCCAGCATTTT.

In this sample, this clone turned up once. The gene calls are TRBV6-5 and TRBJ1-6; maybe TRBD1 (6 bases). Germline V CDR1 and CDR2: MNHEY, SVGAGI. V was shortened by 6 bases and J by 10 bases, with 13 bases between the two germline ends. The CDR3 is 13 amino acids. This CDR3 is CASRPNRDSPLHF. CDR3 DNA: TGTGCCAGCAGACCAAACAGGGACTCACCCCTCCACTTT.

The chain employs TRBV13 and TRBJ2-1; D may be TRBD1 (6 bases). Germline V gene sequence: CDR1 PRHDT, CDR2 FYEKMQ (reference sequence). V was cut by 4 bases and J by 7 bases, with 8 bases left in between. The CDR3 is 12 amino acids. DNA of the CDR3: TGTGCCAGCAGCTCTACAGGGAATGAGCAGTTCTTC. Protein product: CASSSTGNEQFF.

The chain combines TRBV20-1 with TRBJ1-1, with D possibly being TRBD1 (5 bases). The V gene's germline CDR1 is DFQATT and CDR2 SNEGSKA (reference sequence). The CDR3 runs 11 residues. V lost 3 bases, J lost 4 bases, and 6 bases lay in between. The chain's CDR3 is CSARTVTEAFF. The CDR3 region has the DNA TGCAGTGCTAGGACAGTCACTGAAGCTTTCTTT.

The chain joins TRBV29-1 to TRBJ2-7; tentative D call: TRBD2 (7 bases). The CDR3 covers 16 residues. The germline gives CDR1 SQVTM, CDR2 ANQGSEA. V dropped 0 bases and J dropped 9 bases, with 24 bases sitting between them. The CDR3 DNA is TGCAGCGTTGAAGATCGGGGGGCGGTGTTTCCTGTGGTGCAGTACTTC. This codes for CSVEDRGAVFPVVQYF.

This chain links TRBV29-1 with TRBJ1-3; D is perhaps TRBD1 (6 bases). The V and J ends lost 6 bases and 0 bases respectively, with 12 bases between them. CDR1 SQVTM and CDR2 ANQGSEA come from the germline V gene. CDR3 size: 14 residues. The CDR3 reads CSVLTGLSGNTIYF. DNA for the CDR3: TGCAGCGTCCTGACAGGACTCTCTGGAAACACCATATATTTT.

This chain uses TRBV24-1 with TRBJ2-1; no clear D gene. This CDR3 has 15 residues. Germline loops: CDR1 KGHDR, CDR2 SFDVKD. Between the trimmed V and J ends, which lost 1 base and 0 bases, there was a span of 6 bases. CDR3 in amino acids: CATSDLSSSYNEQFF. Written as DNA, the CDR3 is TGTGCCACCAGTGATTTATCGAGCTCCTACAATGAGCAGTTCTTC.

The rearrangement uses TRBV10-3 and TRBJ2-3, with D unclear. The CDR3 totals 11 residues. Germline V gene lookup returns CDR1 ENHRY and CDR2 SYGVKD. V lost 11 bases and J 5 bases, leaving 11 bases between the germline ends. The CDR3 protein is CAAGRGDTQYF. CDR3 sequence (DNA): TGTGCCGCCGGAAGAGGAGATACGCAGTATTTT.

The V gene is TRBV7-3, the J gene TRBJ2-7, with 8 bases lining up with TRBD2. Germline trimming cut 6 bases from V and 6 bases from J; bases unmatched to any gene: 7. The V gene's germline CDR1 is SGHTA and CDR2 FQGTGA. The CDR3 loop spans 13 amino acids. Written as DNA, the CDR3 is TGTGCCAGCAGTGGCGGGGGGCGCGCCGAGCAGTACTTC. Translation: CASSGGGRAEQYF. The full variable domain, its missing parts supplied by reference TRBV7-3 and TRBJ2-7, is GAGVSQTPSNKVTEKGKYVELRCDPISGHTALYWYRQSLGQGPEFLIYFQGTGAADDSGLPNDRFFAVRPEGSVSTLKIQRTERGDSAVYLCASSGGGRAEQYFGPGTRLTVT.

The V and J genes are TRBV15 and TRBJ1-6; maybe TRBD1 (6 bases). Between the trimmed V and J ends, which lost 0 bases and 7 bases, there was a span of 13 bases. The CDR3 covers 16 residues. CDR1 LNHNV and CDR2 YYDKDF come from the germline V gene (reference sequence). The chain's CDR3 is CATSRDLDSSNSPLHF. The CDR3 bases are TGTGCCACCAGCAGAGATTTGGACAGTTCCAATTCACCCCTCCACTTT. The whole variable domain, filled in from reference TRBV15 and TRBJ1-6, reads DAMVIQNPRYQVTQFGKPVTLSCSQTLNHNVMYWYQQKSSQAPKLLFHYYDKDFNNEADTPDNFQSRRPNTSFCFLDIRSPGLGDTAMYLCATSRDLDSSNSPLHFGNGTRLTVT.

This clone was observed a single time. V and J are TRBV7-3 and TRBJ1-1; 7 nucleotides line up with TRBD1. The CDR3 spans 14 residues. The J segment lost 7 bases and the V segment lost 5 bases, leaving 10 bases of the junction unmatched. Germline V gives CDR1 SGHTA, CDR2 FQGTGA. The CDR3 DNA follows: TGTGCCAGCAGCCCCCAGGGGGGCGGGTTTGAAGCTTTCTTT. Translating gives CASSPQGGGFEAFF.

The chain employs TRBV27 and TRBJ1-2, with D hard to call. Trimming stripped 0 bases from V and 2 bases from J, with 4 bases between. This CDR3 has 13 amino acids. CDR1 and CDR2 from the germline V gene are MNHEY and SMNVEV (reference sequence). CDR3 nucleotides: TGTGCCAGCAGTTTATCACAGAACTATGGCTACACCTTC. Its protein product is CASSLSQNYGYTF.

V usage is TRBV12-3 or TRBV12-4 and J usage is TRBJ1-1; D perhaps matches TRBD1 (6 bases). This CDR3 spans 12 amino acids. The germline V and J ends were trimmed by 7 bases and 9 bases, with 15 bases remaining between them. This CDR3 is CASTLQGTQAFF. CDR3 DNA sequence: TGTGCCAGCACTCTCCAGGGGACCCAAGCTTTCTTT.